The T cell receptor beta chain under discussion was sequenced for a study of blood T cell repertoires in COVID-19. Study-level background: PBMCs, B-cell-depleted T cells, or T cells provided the cDNA or gDNA that made up the material.

The age range of participants was about 18 to 90 years, with residence in about 25 US areas. Cohorts were determined from participant-reported clinical history. Symptom resolution, clearance, or two negative PCRs marked the recovered donors of Cohort 3. V lost 4 bases and J lost 7; bases outside the gene matches: 8. The CDR3 spans 16 residues. Germline V gene sequence: CDR1 MGHDK, CDR2 SYGVNS. Some clones are missing from TCRdb's copy, which holds only in-frame ones; the method was immunoSEQ multiplex PCR. Here the sample spans a few hundred thousand clones, roughly 90% being singletons. The sequenced sample was PBMCs or T cells enriched from blood (not recorded which). The chain employs TRBV25-1 and TRBJ2-3; 13 positions match TRBD2. The clonotype comes from a woman in her twenties or thirties who had recovered from COVID-19. CDR3 protein: CASSATGLAGSNTQYF. CDR3 in DNA: TGTGCCAGCAGTGCGACGGGACTAGCGGGGAGTAATACGCAGTATTTT.